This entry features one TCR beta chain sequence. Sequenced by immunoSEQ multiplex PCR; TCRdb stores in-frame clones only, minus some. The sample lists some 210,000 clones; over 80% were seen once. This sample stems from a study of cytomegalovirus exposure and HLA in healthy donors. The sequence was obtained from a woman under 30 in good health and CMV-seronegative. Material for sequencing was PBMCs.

The CDR3 region is CAWSAGATDTQYF. In DNA form, the CDR3 reads TGTGCCTGGAGCGCCGGGGCCACAGATACGCAGTATTTT. The rearrangement joins TRBV30 to TRBJ2-3, with D perhaps assigned TRBD1 or TRBD2 (5 bases each). CDR3 length equals 13 residues. CDR1 and CDR2 (germline): GTSNPN, SVGIG (reference sequence). Trimming cost V 3 bases and J 2 bases, with 9 bases left between them.